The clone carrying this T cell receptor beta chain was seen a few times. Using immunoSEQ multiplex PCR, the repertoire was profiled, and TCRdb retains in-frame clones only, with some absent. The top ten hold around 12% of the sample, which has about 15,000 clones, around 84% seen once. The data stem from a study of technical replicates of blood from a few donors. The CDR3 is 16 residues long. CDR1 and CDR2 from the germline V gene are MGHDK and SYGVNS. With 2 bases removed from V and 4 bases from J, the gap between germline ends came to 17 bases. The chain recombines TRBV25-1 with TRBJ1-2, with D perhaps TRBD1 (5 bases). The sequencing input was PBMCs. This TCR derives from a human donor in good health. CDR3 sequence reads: CASSEPGGGLSYGYTF. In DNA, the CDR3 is TGTGCCAGCAGTGAACCCGGGGGGGGGTTATCCTATGGCTACACCTTC.